This T cell receptor (beta chain) was identified during a study of early T cells in non-severe SARS-CoV-2 infection. Study at large: The sequenced material was bulk RNA from unsorted whole blood, and its chains were unpaired. Study observations and caveats: VDJdb matching favored anti-spike CD8 responses, missing private and CD4 specificities.

Individually, cDNA molecules had unique molecular identifiers attached to them. TCRdb re-called the 5' RACE reads with MiXCR, one entry per CDR3 protein. The sample comprises 30,000 or so distinct CDR3 sequences, around 5% of which are singletons, and less than 5% rests with the top ten. This clonotype was detected ten times or more. Antigen specificity is unknown. Trimming took 1 base from V and 6 from J, leaving 7 bases between them. The CDR3 has 13 amino acids. CDR1 and CDR2 (germline): MDHEN, SYDVKM. Specimen: whole blood. This TCR derives from an adult who was a healthcare worker with PCR-confirmed SARS-CoV-2 infection or an uninfected control (not recorded which). The J gene is TRBJ1-5, the V gene TRBV28; D gene uncertain. Written as DNA, the CDR3 is TGTGCCAGCAGTTTATCCTCAGGTCAGCCCCAGCATTTT. Protein product: CASSLSSGQPQHF.